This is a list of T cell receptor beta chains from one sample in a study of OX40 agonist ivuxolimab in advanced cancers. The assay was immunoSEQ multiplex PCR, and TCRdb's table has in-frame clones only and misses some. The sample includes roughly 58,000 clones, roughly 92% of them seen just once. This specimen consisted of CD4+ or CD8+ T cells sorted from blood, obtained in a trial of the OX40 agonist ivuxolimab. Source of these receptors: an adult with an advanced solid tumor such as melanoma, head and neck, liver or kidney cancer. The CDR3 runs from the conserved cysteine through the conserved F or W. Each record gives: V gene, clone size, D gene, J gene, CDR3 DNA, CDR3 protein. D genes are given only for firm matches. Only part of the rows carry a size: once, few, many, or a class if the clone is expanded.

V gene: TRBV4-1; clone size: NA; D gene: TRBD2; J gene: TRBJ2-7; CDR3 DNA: TGCGCCAGCAGCCAAGCACCTAGCGGGAGCTACGAGCAGTACTTC; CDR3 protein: CASSQAPSGSYEQYF
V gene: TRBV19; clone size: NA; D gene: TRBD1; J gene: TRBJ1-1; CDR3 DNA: TGTGCCAGTAGTATTACTGGGGCAGGGGGAACTGAAGCTTTCTTT; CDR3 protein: CASSITGAGGTEAFF
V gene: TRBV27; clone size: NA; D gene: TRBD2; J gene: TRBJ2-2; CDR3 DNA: TGTGCCAGCAGTTTAAGTGTGGGGCTAGCGGGAGGAACCGGGGAGCTGTTTTTT; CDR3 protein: CASSLSVGLAGGTGELFF
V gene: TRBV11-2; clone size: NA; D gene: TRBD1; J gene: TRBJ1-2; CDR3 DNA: TGTGCCAGCAGCTTCTTCAGGGGGGACTATGGCTACACCTTC; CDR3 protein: CASSFFRGDYGYTF
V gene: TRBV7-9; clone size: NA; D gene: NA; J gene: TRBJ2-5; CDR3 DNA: TGTGCCAGCAGGCGTTTGGAGACCCAGTACTTC; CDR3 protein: CASRRLETQYF
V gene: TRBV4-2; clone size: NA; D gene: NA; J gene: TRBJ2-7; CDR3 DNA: TGTGCCAGCAGCCAAGGTGTCGGGGGAACCTCCTACGAGCAGTACTTC; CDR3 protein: CASSQGVGGTSYEQYF
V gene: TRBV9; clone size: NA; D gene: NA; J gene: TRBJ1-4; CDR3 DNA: TGTGCCAGCAGGGGGGAAGCTAATGAAAAACTGTTTTTT; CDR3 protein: CASRGEANEKLFF
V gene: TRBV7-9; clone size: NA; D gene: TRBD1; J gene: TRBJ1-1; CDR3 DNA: TGTGCCAGCAGCAATTCCGGGACAGTCACTGAAGCTTTCTTT; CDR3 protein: CASSNSGTVTEAFF
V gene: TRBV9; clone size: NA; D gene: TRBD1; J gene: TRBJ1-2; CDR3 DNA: TGTGCCAGCAGCGTAGTAACAGGGGGGGCCCCTAACTATGGCTACACCTTC; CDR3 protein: CASSVVTGGAPNYGYTF
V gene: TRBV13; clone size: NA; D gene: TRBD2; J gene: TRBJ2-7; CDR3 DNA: TGTGCCAGCAGCTTTTTGCGGGAGGGCTACGAGCAGTACTTC; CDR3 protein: CASSFLREGYEQYF
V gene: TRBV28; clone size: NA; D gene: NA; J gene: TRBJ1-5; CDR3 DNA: TGTGCCAGCAGTTTTCGGGCAGCCACGTATCAGCCCCAGCATTTT; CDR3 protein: CASSFRAATYQPQHF
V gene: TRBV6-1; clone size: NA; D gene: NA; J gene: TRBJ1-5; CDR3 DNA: TGTGCCAGCAGTGACCGCGCCTCCAATCAGCCCCAGCATTTT; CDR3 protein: CASSDRASNQPQHF
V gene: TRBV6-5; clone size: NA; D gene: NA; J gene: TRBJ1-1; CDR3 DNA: TGTGCCAGCAGAGGGGCACTAGCAGGGGAAGCTTTCTTT; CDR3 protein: CASRGALAGEAFF
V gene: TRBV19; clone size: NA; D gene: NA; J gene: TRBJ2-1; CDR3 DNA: TGTGCCAGTAAGTCGGCAGGGTACTCCTACAATGAGCAGTTCTTC; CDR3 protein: CASKSAGYSYNEQFF
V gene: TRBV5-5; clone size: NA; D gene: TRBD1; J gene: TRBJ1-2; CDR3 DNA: TGTGCCAGCAGCCCCCAGTGGCGCCAGGGGGCTTACCTACACTATGGCTACACCTTC; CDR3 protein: CASSPQWRQGAYLHYGYTF
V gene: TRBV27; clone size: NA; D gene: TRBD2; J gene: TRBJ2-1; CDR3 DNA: TGTGCCAGCAGTACCGGGACTAGTAATTTCAATGAGCAGTTCTTC; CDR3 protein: CASSTGTSNFNEQFF
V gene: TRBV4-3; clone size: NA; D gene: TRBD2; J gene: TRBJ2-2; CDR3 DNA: TGCGCCAGCAGCCAAGATCGACTAGCGGGAGGATGGACCGGGGAGCTGTTTTTT; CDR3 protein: CASSQDRLAGGWTGELFF
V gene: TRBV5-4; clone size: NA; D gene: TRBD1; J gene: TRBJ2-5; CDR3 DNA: TGTGCCAGCAGCTCAGGGACAGTAAGAGGTCAAGAGACCCAGTACTTC; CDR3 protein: CASSSGTVRGQETQYF
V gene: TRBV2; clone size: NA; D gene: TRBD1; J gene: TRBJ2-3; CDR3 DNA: TGTGCCAGCAGTGGGTCGGAGGGACAGGGAGCAGATACGCAGTATTTT; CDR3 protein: CASSGSEGQGADTQYF
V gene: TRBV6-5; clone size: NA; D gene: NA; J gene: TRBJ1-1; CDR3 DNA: TGTGCCAGCAGTTTACGAACACGGAACACTGAAGCTTTCTTT; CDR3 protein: CASSLRTRNTEAFF
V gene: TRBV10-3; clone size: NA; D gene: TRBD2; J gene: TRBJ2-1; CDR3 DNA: TGTGCCATCAAAAGGTCCGCGGGGGGGGAGTGGTGGAATGAGCAGTTCTTC; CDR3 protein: CAIKRSAGGEWWNEQFF
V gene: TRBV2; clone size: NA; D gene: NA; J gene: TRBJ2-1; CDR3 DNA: TGTGCCAGCAGTAATAGGGGGGGGGTACTAGCGTACTACAATGAGCAGTTCTTC; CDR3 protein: CASSNRGGVLAYYNEQFF
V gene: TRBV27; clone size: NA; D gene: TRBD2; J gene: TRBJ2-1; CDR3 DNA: TGTGCCAGCAGTTTCTACCCTAGCGGCCGGAATGAGCAGTTCTTC; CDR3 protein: CASSFYPSGRNEQFF
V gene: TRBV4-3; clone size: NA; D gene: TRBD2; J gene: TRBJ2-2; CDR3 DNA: TGCGCCAGCAGCCAAGAGGGGGGAGGGCCCGACACCGGGGAGCTGTTTTTT; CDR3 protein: CASSQEGGGPDTGELFF
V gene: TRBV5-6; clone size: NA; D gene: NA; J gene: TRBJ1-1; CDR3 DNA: TGTGCCAGCAGCCATATTCAAGGGCAGGCTCAAGCTTTCTTT; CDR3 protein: CASSHIQGQAQAFF
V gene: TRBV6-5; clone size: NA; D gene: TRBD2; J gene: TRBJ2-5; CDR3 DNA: TGTGCCAGCAGTTTGCTAGCGGGCCTAGAGACCCAGTACTTC; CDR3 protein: CASSLLAGLETQYF
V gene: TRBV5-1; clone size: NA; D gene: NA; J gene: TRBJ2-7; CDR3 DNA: TGCGCCAGCAGCTTGGGGCTACAGGACTCCACCTACGAGCAGTACTTC; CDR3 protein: CASSLGLQDSTYEQYF
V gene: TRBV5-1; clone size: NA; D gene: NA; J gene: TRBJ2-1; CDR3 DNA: TGCGCCAGCATCCCATCAGGATACAATGAGCAGTTCTTC; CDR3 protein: CASIPSGYNEQFF
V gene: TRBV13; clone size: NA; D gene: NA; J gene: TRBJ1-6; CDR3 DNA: TGTGCCAGCAGCAGGGATAATTCACCCCTCCACTTT; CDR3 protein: CASSRDNSPLHF
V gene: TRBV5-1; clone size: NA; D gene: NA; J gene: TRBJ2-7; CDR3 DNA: TGCGCCAGCAGCTTGGCGATACTAGCTCCGACGGGGGAGCAGTACTTC; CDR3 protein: CASSLAILAPTGEQYF
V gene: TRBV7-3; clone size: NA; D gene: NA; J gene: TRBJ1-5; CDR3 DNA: TGTGCCAGCAGCTTCGACGGGATCAATCAGCCCCAGCATTTT; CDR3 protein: CASSFDGINQPQHF
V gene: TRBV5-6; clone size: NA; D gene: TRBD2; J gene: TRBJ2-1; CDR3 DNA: TGTGCCAGCAGCTCCTTCCCCCGACTAGACGGGGGGAATGAGCAGTTCTTC; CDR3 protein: CASSSFPRLDGGNEQFF
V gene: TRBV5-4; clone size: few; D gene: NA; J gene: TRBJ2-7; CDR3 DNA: TGTGCCAGCAGCCCAGAACAGGGTTGGGAGCAGTACTTC; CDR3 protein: CASSPEQGWEQYF
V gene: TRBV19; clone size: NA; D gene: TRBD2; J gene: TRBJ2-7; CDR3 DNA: TGTGCCAGTAGTATCGGGACGACCGGGACTAGCCACTACTACGAGCAGTACTTC; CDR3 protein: CASSIGTTGTSHYYEQYF
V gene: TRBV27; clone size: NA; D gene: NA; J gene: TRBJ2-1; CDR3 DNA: TGTGCCAGCAGTTTATTGGCTAGCCTAGCCAATGAGCAGTTCTTC; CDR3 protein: CASSLLASLANEQFF
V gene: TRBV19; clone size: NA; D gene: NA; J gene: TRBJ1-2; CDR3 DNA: TGTGCCAGTAGTCTAGCAGGGACCCTTGGCTACACCTTC; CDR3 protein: CASSLAGTLGYTF
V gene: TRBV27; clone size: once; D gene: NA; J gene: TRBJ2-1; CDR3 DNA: TGTGCCAGCAAGAGGGCCTATGAGCAGTTCTTC; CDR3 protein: CASKRAYEQFF
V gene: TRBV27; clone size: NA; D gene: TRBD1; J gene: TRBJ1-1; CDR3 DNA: TGTGCCAGCAGTTCACCGGGACAGGGGAATGACACTGAAGCTTTCTTT; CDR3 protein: CASSSPGQGNDTEAFF
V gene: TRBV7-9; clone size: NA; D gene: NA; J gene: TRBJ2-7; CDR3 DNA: TGTGCCAGCAGCGGGGGGACAGAGAGCTCCTACGAGCAGTACTTC; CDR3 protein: CASSGGTESSYEQYF
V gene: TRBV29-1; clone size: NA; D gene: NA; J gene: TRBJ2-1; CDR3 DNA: TGCAGCGTCCAACTCGGGGCCTCCCTCAATGAGCAGTTCTTC; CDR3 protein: CSVQLGASLNEQFF
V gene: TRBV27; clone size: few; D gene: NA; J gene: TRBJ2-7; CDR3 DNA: TGTGCCAGCAGTTATAGTGGCTCCTACGAGCAGTACTTC; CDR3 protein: CASSYSGSYEQYF
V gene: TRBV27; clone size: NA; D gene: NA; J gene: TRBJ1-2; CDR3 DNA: TGTGCCAGCAGTTTACAGGGCCACTATGGCTACACCTTC; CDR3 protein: CASSLQGHYGYTF
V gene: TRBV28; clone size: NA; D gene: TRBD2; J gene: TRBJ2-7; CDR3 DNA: TGTGCCAGCAGTTTATGGCGTACTAGCGGGAGTAAGGTTAACGAGCAGTACTTC; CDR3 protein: CASSLWRTSGSKVNEQYF
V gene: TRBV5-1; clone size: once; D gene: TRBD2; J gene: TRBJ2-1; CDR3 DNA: TGCGCCAGCAGCTTATACTTTACTGGCGGGAGGGACGACAATGAGCAGTTCTTC; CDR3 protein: CASSLYFTGGRDDNEQFF
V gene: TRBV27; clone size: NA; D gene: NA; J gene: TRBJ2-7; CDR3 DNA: TGTGCCAGCAGTTTACGGGACCGACTTTACGAGCAGTACTTC; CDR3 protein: CASSLRDRLYEQYF
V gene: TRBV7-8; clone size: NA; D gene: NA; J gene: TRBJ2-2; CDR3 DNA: TGTGCCAGCAGCTCCCCCGATCTAGGAATCTGGGCGAACACCGGGGAGCTGTTTTTT; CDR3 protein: CASSSPDLGIWANTGELFF
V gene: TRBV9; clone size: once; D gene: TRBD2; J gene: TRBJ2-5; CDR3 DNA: TGTGCCAGCAGCGTAGAGGGGACTAGCGAAACCATGGAAGAGACCCAGTACTTC; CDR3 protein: CASSVEGTSETMEETQYF
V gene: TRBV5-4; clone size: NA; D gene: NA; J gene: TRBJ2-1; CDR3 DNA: TGTGCCAGCAGCAAGGACGTCAATGAGCAGTTCTTC; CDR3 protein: CASSKDVNEQFF
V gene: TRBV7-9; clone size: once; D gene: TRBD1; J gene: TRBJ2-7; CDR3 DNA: TGTGCCAGCAGCTTATCCGGGACAGAGCAATACGAGCAGTACTTC; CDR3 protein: CASSLSGTEQYEQYF
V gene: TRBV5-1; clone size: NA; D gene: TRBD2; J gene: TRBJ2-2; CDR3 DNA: TGCGCCAGCAGCTGGCATTGGCTAGCGGATATTGAACACCGGGGAGCTGTTTTT; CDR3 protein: CASSWHWLADIEHRGAVF
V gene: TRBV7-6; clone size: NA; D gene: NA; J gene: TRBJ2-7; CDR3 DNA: TGTGCCAGCAGCTTACATGGCGGGTATTCGAACTCCTACGAGCAGTACTTC; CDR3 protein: CASSLHGGYSNSYEQYF
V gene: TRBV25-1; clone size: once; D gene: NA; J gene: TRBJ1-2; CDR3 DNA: TGTGCCAGCACATATTTGGACAGTTTAGATGGCTACACCTTC; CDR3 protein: CASTYLDSLDGYTF
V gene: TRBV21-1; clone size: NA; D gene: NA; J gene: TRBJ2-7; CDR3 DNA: TGTGCCAGCAGCAAAGAGGTAGTCCACGAGCAGTACTTC; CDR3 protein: CASSKEVVHEQYF
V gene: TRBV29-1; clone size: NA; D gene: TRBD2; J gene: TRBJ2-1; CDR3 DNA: TGCAGCGTCCTAACCCAACTACTAGCGGAGTACAATGAGCAGTTCTTC; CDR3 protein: CSVLTQLLAEYNEQFF
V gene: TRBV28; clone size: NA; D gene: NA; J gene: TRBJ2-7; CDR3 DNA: TGTGCCAGCAGTTTACCCACCTACGAGCGGTACTTC; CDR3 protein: CASSLPTYERYF